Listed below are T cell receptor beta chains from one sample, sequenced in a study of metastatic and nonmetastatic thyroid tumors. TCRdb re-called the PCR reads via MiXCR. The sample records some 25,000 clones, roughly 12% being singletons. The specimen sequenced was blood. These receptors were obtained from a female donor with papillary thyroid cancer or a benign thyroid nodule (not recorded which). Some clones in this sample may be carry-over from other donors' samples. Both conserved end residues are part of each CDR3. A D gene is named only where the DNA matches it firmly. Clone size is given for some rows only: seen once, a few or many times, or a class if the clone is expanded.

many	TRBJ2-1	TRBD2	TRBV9	CASSVGGLAELNEQFF	TGTGCCAGCAGCGTAGGTGGACTAGCGGAGCTCAATGAGCAGTTCTTC
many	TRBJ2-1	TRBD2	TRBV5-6	CASSFGTIENEQFF	TGTGCCAGCAGCTTCGGGACTATCGAAAATGAGCAGTTCTTC
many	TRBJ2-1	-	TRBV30	CAWRGGEQFF	TGTGCCTGGAGGGGAGGTGAGCAGTTCTTC
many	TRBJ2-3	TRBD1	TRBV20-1	CSATDRGLADTQYF	TGCAGTGCTACGGACAGGGGGTTGGCAGATACGCAGTATTTT
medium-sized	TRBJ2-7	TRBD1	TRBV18	CASAGTGSREQYF	TGTGCCAGCGCTGGGACAGGGTCAAGAGAGCAGTACTTC
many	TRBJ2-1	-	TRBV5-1	CASSLGANRYNEQFF	TGCGCCAGCAGCTTGGGGGCTAATCGCTACAATGAGCAGTTCTTC
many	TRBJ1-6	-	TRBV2	CASSLQGSYNLPLHF	TGTGCCAGCAGCCTACAGGGTTCCTATAATTTACCCCTCCACTTT
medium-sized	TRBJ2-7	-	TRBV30	CAWSNGGRGEQYF	TGTGCCTGGAGTAACGGGGGTCGCGGCGAGCAGTACTTC
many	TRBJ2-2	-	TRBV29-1	CSAVGDQNRYAGELFF	TGCAGCGCTGTGGGCGACCAGAATAGGTACGCCGGGGAGCTGTTTTTT
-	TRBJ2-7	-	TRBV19	CASSRGGTYEQYF	TGTGCCAGTAGCCGCGGCGGTACCTACGAGCAGTACTTC
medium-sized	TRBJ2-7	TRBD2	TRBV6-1	CASSPGLAGYEQYF	TGTGCCAGCAGTCCGGGACTAGCGGGCTACGAGCAGTACTTC
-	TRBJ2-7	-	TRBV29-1	CSVAGGGEQYF	TGCAGCGTTGCCGGTGGGGGGGAGCAGTACTTC
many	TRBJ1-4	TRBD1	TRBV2	CASSEAPTGANEKLFF	TGTGCCAGCAGTGAAGCCCCGACAGGGGCTAATGAAAAACTGTTTTTT
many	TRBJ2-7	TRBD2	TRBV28	CASSQMTSGYEQYF	TGTGCCAGCAGTCAGATGACTAGCGGATACGAGCAGTACTTC
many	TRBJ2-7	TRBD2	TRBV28	CASSSGDPSCEQYF	TGTGCCAGCTCGAGCGGGGACCCCTCCTGCGAGCAGTACTTC
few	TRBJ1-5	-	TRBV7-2	CASSSAGYQPQHF	TGTGCCAGCAGCTCTGCAGGGTACCAGCCCCAGCATTTT
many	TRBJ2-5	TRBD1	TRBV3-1	CASSMGQGWETQYF	TGTGCCAGCAGCATGGGACAGGGATGGGAGACCCAGTACTTC
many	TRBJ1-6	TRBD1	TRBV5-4	CASSFGDRANSPLHF	TGTGCCAGCAGCTTCGGGGACAGGGCCAATTCACCCCTCCACTTT
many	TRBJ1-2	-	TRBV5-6	CASSLQGTLSYGYTF	TGTGCCAGCAGCCTCCAAGGGACGCTTTCATATGGCTACACCTTC
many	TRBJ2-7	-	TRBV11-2	CASSLMNEQYF	TGTGCCAGCAGCTTGATGAACGAGCAGTACTTC
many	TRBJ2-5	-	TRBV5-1	CASSPTAAQETQYF	TGCGCCAGCAGCCCCACCGCGGCCCAAGAGACCCAGTACTTC
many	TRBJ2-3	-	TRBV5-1	CASSLPDDPDTQYF	TGCGCCAGCAGCTTGCCCGACGACCCGGATACGCAGTATTTT
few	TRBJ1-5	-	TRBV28	CASSLWGGGPGQPQHF	TGTGCCAGCAGTTTATGGGGGGGGGGACCGGGGCAGCCCCAGCATTTT
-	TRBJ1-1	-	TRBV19	CASSIVRSTEAFF	TGTGCCAGTAGTATAGTAAGGAGCACTGAAGCTTTCTTT
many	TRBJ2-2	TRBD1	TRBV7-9	CASSPWDRGDTGELFF	TGTGCCAGCAGCCCCTGGGACAGGGGGGACACCGGGGAGCTGTTTTTT
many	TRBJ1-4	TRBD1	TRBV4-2	CASSRSGTENEKLFF	TGTGCCAGCTCCCGGAGCGGGACAGAAAATGAAAAACTGTTTTTT
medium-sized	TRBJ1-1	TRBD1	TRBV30	CAWSAHWERDRGHTEAFF	TGTGCCTGGAGTGCCCATTGGGAGCGGGACAGGGGGCACACTGAAGCTTTCTTT